The T cell receptor (beta chain) described here comes from a study of radiation and T cells in renal cell carcinoma. Looking at the study overall: Nephrectomy followed 15 Gy stereotactic body radiation by 4 weeks.

This clone was seen more than once but under ten times. The antigen remains undetermined. General study points: Without pretreatment biopsies, baseline tumor clonotype presence was undetermined.

The germline gives CDR1 GTSNPN, CDR2 SVGIG (reference sequence). Trimming stripped 0 bases from V and 8 bases from J, with 10 bases between. This CDR3 is built from 12 residues. Some clones are missing from TCRdb's copy, which holds only in-frame ones; the method was immunoSEQ multiplex PCR. The sample includes about 130,000 clones, around nine tenths of them seen just once. Time point indicated: baseline pretreatment blood. Treatment in this sample: 15 Gy SBRT to primary tumor, nephrectomy 4 weeks later. After SBRT, blood was collected at 2 and 4 weeks, plus baseline. The sequence was obtained from a woman aged 45-65 years with renal cell carcinoma. The sample was blood, taken from a patient whose treatment included radiotherapy and nephrectomy. The rearrangement joins TRBV30 to TRBJ1-1, with a weak D call TRBD1 (5 bases). The CDR3 spells CAWSVRAGEAFF. For the CDR3, the DNA is TGTGCCTGGAGTGTAAGGGCAGGGGAAGCTTTCTTT. Full variable domain (remainder filled in from reference TRBV30 and TRBJ1-1): SQTIHQWPATLVQPVGSPLSLECTVEGTSNPNLYWYRQAAGRGLQLLFYSVGIGQISSEVPQNLSASRPQDRQFILSSKKLLLSDSGFYLCAWSVRAGEAFFGQGTRLTVV.